This T cell receptor (beta chain) emerged from a study of cytotoxic CD8 clonotypes in ibrutinib-treated CLL. Study as a whole: Response material was collected after a median approximately 12 months of treatment, range 6 to 36.

Details on this clone: Its target is not known.

Study results and caveats: Few clonotypes were public, and these shrank or held steady under treatment.

The V gene end was trimmed by 0 bases and the J gene end by 5 bases; junction bases not matched to a gene: 14. This CDR3 contains 18 residues. Germline V gene sequence: CDR1 SGDLS, CDR2 YYNGEE. The data were produced by immunoSEQ multiplex PCR, yet TCRdb's version contains in-frame clones alone and is incomplete. Of approximately 160,000 clones in the sample, about 88% were seen once. This specimen consisted of PBMCs, obtained at disease progression, from a patient treated with ibrutinib. The TCR originated in a human donor with chronic lymphocytic leukemia. The V call is TRBV9, the J call TRBJ2-3, with 8 bases that match TRBD2. CDR3 sequence reads: CASSVGYKGREEIDTQYF. The CDR3 DNA reads as TGTGCCAGCAGCGTAGGATATAAAGGGCGGGAGGAGATAGATACGCAGTATTTT. Based on the CDR3 plus reference TRBV9 and TRBJ2-3, the full variable domain is DSGVTQTPKHLITATGQRVTLRCSPRSGDLSVYWYQQSLDQGLQFLIQYYNGEERAKGNILERFSAQQFPDLHSELNLSSLELGDSALYFCASSVGYKGREEIDTQYFGPGTRLTVL.